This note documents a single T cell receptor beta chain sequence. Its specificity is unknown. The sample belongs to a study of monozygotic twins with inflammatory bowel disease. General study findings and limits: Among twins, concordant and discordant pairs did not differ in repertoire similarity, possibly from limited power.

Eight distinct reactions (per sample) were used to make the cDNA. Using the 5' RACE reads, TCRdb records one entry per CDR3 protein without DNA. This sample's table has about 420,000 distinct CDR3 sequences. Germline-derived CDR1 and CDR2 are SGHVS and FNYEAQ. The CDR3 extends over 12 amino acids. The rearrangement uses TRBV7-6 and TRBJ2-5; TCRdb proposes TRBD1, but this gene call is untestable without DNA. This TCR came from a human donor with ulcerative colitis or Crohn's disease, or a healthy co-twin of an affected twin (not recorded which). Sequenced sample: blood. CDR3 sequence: CASSSQGETRYF.